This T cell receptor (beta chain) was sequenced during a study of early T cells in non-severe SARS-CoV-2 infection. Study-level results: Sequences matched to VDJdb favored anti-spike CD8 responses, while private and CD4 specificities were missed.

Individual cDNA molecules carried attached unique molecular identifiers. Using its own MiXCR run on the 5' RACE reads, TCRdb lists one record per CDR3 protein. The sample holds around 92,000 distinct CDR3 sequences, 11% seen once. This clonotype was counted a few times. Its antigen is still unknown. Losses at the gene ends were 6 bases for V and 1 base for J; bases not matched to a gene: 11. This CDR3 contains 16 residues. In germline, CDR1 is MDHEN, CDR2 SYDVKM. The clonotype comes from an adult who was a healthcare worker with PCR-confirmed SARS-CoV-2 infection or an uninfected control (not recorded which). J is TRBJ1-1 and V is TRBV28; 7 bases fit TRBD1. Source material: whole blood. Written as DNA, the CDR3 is TGTGCCAGCAGACTCTCTCAACAGGGGACGAACACTGAAGCTTTCTTT. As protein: CASRLSQQGTNTEAFF.